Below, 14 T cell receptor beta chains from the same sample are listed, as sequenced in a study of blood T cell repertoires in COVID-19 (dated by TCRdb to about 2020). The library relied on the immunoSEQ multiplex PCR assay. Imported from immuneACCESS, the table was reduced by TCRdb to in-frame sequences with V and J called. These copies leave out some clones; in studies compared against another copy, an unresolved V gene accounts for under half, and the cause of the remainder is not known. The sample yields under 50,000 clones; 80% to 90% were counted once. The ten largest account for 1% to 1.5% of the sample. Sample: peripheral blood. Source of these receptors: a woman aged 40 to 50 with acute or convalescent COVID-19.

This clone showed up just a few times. The chain's CDR3 is CASSRNRADNSPLHF. The CDR3, as DNA: TGTGCCAGCAGCCGTAACAGGGCGGATAATTCACCCCTCCACTTT. The V and J genes are TRBV7-9 and TRBJ1-6, with D possibly matching TRBD1 (6 bases). This CDR3 is built from 15 residues. With 5 bases removed from V and 5 bases from J, the gap between germline ends came to 13 bases. Germline V gene sequence: CDR1 SEHNR, CDR2 FQNEAQ (reference sequence).

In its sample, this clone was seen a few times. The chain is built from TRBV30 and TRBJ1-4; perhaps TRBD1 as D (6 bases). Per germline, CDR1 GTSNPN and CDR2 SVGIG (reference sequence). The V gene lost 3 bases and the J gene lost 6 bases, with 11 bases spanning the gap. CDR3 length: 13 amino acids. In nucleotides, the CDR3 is TGTGCCTGGAGAGCGACAGGCGATGAAAAACTGTTTTTT. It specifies CAWRATGDEKLFF.

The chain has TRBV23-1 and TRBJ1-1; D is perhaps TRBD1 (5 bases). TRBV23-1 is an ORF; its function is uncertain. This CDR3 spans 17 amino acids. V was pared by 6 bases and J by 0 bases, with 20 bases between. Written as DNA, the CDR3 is TGCGCCAGCAGCCCAGGGTTAGCAACACCAATGAACACTGAAGCTTTCTTT. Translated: CASSPGLATPMNTEAFF.

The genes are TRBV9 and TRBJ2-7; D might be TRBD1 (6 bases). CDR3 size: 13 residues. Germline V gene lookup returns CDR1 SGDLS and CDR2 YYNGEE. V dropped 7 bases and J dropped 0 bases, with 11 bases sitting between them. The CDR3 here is CASGGSLSYEQYF. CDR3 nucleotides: TGTGCCAGCGGGGGCAGTCTCTCCTACGAGCAGTACTTC.

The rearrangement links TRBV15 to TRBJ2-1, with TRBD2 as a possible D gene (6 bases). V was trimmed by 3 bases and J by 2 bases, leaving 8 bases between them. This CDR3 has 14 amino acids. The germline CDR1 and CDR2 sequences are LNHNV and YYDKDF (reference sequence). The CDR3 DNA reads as TGTGCCACCAGCAGGGGGGGAACCTACAATGAGCAGTTCTTC. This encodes CATSRGGTYNEQFF. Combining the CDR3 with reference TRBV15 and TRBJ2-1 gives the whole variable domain DAMVIQNPRYQVTQFGKPVTLSCSQTLNHNVMYWYQQKSSQAPKLLFHYYDKDFNNEADTPDNFQSRRPNTSFCFLDIRSPGLGDTAMYLCATSRGGTYNEQFFGPGTRLTVL.

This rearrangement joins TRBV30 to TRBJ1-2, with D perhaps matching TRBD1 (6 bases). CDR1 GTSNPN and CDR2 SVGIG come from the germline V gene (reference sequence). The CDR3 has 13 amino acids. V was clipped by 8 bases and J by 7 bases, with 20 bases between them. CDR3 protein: CARTEGGTLGYTF. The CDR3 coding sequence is TGTGCCCGAACAGAAGGGGGTACCCTTGGCTACACCTTC.

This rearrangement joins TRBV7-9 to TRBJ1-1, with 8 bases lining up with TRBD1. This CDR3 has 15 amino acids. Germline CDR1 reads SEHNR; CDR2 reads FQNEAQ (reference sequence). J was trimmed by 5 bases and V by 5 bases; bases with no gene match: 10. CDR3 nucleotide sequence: TGTGCCAGCAGCCCCGGGACAGGCGACGGGACTGAAGCTTTCTTT. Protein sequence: CASSPGTGDGTEAFF.

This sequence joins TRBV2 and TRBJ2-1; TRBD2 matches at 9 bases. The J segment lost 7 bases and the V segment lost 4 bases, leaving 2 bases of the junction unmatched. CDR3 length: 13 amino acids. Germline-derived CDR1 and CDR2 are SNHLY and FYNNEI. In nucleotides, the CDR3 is TGTGCCAGCAGTGTTAGCGGGAGAAATGAGCAGTTCTTC. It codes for CASSVSGRNEQFF.

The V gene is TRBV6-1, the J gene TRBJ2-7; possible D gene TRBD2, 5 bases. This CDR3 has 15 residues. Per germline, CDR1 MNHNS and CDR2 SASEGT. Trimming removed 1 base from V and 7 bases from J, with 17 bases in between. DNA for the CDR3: TGTGCCAGCAGTGAAGGTTCTCGGCCCCGGGAAGAGCAGTACTTC. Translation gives CASSEGSRPREEQYF.

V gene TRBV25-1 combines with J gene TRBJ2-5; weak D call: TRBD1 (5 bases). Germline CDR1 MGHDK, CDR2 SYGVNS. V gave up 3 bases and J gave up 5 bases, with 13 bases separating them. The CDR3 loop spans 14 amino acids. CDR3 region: CASSEWGLPETQYF. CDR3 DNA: TGTGCCAGCAGTGAGTGGGGCCTACCGGAGACCCAGTACTTC.

The CDR3 reads CASSLDGLTWDNEQFF. CDR3 sequence (DNA): TGCGCCAGCAGCTTGGACGGACTAACATGGGACAATGAGCAGTTCTTC. The V gene is TRBV5-1, the J gene TRBJ2-1, with a weak D call TRBD2 (6 bases). The germline V gene has CDR1 SGHRS and CDR2 YFSETQ. V lost 0 bases and J 5 bases, leaving 15 bases between the germline ends. This CDR3 comprises 16 residues.

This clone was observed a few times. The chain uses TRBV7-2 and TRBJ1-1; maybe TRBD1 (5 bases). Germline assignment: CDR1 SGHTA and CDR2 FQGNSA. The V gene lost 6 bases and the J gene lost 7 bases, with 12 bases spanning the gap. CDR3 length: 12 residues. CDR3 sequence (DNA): TGTGCCAGCAGAGGGCGGGGGATTGAAGCTTTCTTT. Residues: CASRGRGIEAFF.

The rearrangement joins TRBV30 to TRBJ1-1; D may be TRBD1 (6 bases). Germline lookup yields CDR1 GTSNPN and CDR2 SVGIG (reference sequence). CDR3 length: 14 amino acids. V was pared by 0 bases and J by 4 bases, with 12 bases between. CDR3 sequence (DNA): TGTGCCTGGAGTGTACAGGGAGGGGGCACTGAAGCTTTCTTT. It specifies CAWSVQGGGTEAFF.

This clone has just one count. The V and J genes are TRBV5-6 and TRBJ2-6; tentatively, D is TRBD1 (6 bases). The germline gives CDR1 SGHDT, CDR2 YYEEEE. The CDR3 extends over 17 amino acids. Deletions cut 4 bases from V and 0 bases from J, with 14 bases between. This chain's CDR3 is CASSTAWGLSGANVLTF. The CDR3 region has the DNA TGTGCCAGCAGCACAGCCTGGGGGCTCTCTGGGGCCAACGTCCTGACTTTC. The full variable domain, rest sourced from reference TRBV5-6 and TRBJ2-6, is DAGVTQSPTHLIKTRGQQVTLRCSPKSGHDTVSWYQQALGQGPQFIFQYYEEEERQRGNFPDRFSGHQFPNYSSELNVNALLLGDSALYLCASSTAWGLSGANVLTFGAGSRLTVL.